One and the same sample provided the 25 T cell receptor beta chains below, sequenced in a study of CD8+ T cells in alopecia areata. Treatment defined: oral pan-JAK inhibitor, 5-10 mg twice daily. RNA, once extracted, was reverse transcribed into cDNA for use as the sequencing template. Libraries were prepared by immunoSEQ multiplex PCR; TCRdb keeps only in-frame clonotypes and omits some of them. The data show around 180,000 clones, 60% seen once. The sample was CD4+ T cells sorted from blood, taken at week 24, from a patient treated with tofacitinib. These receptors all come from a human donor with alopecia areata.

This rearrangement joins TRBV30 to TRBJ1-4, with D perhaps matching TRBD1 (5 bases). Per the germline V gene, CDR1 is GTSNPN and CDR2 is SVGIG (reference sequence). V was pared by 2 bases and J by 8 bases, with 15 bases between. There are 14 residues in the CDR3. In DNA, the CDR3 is TGTGCCTGGAGTTCCCTTGGGGCTCGGGAAAAACTGTTTTTT. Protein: CAWSSLGAREKLFF.

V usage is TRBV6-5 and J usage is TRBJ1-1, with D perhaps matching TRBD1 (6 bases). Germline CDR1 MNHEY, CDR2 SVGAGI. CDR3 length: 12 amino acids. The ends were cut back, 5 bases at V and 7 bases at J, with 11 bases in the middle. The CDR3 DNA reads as TGTGCCAGCAGTGGAAGACAGGTTGAAGCTTTCTTT. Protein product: CASSGRQVEAFF.

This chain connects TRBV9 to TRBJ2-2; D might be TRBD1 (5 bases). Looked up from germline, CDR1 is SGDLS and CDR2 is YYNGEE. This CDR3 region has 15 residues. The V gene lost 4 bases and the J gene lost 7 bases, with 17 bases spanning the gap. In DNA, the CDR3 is TGTGCCAGCAGCCCAAGGGGCCTGGGCAACGGGGAGCTGTTTTTT. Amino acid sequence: CASSPRGLGNGELFF.

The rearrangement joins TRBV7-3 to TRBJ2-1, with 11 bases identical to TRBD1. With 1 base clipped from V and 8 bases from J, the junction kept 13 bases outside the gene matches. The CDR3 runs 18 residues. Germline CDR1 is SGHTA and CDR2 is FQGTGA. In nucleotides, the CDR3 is TGTGCCAGCAGCTTAAGGTCGCCCGGACAGGGGGCAGGTCATGAGCAGTTCTTC. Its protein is CASSLRSPGQGAGHEQFF.

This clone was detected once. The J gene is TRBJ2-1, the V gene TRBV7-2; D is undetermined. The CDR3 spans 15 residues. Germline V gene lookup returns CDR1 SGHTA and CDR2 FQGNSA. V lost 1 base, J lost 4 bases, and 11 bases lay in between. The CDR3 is CASSLELSGYNEQFF. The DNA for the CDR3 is TGTGCCAGCAGCTTAGAACTATCCGGTTACAATGAGCAGTTCTTC.

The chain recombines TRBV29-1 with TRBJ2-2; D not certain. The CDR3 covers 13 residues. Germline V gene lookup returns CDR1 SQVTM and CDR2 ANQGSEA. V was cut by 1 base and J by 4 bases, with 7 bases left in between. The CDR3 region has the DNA TGCAGCGTTGAAGGGGCCCCCACCGGGGAGCTGTTTTTT. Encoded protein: CSVEGAPTGELFF.

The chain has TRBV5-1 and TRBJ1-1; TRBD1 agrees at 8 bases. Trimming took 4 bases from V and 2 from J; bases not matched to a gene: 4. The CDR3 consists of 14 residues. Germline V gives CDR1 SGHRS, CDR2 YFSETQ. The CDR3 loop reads CASSGDRRNTEAFF. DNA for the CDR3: TGCGCCAGCAGCGGGGACAGGAGAAACACTGAAGCTTTCTTT.

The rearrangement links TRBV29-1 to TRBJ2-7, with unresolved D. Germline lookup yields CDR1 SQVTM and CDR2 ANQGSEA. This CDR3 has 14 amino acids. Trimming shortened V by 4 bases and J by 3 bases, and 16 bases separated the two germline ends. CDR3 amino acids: CSVGGDSPGYEQYF. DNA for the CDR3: TGCAGCGTTGGCGGCGACTCACCGGGCTACGAGCAGTACTTC.

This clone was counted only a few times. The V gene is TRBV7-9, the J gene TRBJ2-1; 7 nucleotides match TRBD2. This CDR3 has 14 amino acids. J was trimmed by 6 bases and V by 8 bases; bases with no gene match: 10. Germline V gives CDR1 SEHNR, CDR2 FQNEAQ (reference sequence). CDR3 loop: CASSGDYSTNEQFF. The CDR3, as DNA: TGTGCCAGCTCGGGGGACTATTCAACCAATGAGCAGTTCTTC.

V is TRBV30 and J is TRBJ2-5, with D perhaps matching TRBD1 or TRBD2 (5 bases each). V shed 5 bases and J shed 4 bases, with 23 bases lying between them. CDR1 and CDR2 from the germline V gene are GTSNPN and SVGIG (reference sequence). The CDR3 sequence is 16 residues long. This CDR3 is CAWAQVGTVDRETQYF. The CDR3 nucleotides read TGTGCCTGGGCTCAAGTAGGGACCGTCGATCGAGAGACCCAGTACTTC.

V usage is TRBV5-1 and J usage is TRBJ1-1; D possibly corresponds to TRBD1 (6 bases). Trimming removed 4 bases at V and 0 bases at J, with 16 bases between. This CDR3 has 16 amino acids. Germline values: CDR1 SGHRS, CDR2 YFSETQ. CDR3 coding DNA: TGCGCCAGCAGCAAAAACTTACAGGGCATGAACACTGAAGCTTTCTTT. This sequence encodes CASSKNLQGMNTEAFF.

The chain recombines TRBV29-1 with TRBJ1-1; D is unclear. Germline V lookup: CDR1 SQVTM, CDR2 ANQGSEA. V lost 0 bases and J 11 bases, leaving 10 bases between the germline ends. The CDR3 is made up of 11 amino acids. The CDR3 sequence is CSVEDRESAFF. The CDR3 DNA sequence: TGCAGCGTTGAAGATCGTGAGAGCGCTTTCTTT. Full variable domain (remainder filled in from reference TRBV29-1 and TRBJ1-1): SAVISQKPSRDICQRGTSLTIQCQVDSQVTMMFWYRQQPGQSLTLIATANQGSEATYESGFVIDKFPISRPNLTFSTLTVSNMSPEDSSIYLCSVEDRESAFFGQGTRLTVV.

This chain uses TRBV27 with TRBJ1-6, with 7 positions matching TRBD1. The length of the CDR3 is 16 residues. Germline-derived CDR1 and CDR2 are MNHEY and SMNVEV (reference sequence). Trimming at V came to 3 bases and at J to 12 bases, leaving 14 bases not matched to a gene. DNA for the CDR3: TGTGCCAGCAGTTTTTCCGACGGGACAGTCTTACGACCCCTCCACTTT. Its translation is CASSFSDGTVLRPLHF.

Here the CDR3 DNA reads TGCAGCGTTAAACCTGGTGGCTTAAAGGACGAGCAGTACTTC. It specifies CSVKPGGLKDEQYF. The chain employs TRBV29-1 and TRBJ2-7; unclear D gene. There are 14 residues in the CDR3. The V and J ends lost 5 bases and 5 bases respectively, with 19 bases between them. Germline values: CDR1 SQVTM, CDR2 ANQGSEA.

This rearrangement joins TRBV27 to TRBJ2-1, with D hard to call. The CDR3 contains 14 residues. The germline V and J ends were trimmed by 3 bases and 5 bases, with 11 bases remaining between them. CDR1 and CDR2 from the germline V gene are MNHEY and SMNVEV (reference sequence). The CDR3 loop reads CASSLFRLNNEQFF. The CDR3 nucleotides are TGTGCCAGCAGTTTGTTCAGGTTAAACAATGAGCAGTTCTTC.

The CDR3, as DNA: TGTGCCAGCAGCTCGACGGGGACAGCGGGGGAGCAGTACTTC. This sequence encodes CASSSTGTAGEQYF. J is TRBJ2-7 and V is TRBV7-2; D may match TRBD1 or TRBD2 (7 bases each). The CDR3 contains 14 residues. Germline V CDR1 and CDR2: SGHTA, FQGNSA. V shed 4 bases and J shed 7 bases, with 17 bases lying between them. Supplemented by reference TRBV7-2 and TRBJ2-7, the full variable domain reads GAGVSQSPSNKVTEKGKDVELRCDPISGHTALYWYRQSLGQGLEFLIYFQGNSAPDKSGLPSDRFSAERTGGSVSTLTIQRTQQEDSAVYLCASSSTGTAGEQYFGPGTRLTVT.

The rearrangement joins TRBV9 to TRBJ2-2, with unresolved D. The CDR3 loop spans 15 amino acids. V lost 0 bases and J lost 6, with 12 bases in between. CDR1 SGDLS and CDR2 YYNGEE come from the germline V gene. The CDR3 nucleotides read TGTGCCAGCAGCGTAGGCCAGGCGAGCTCCGGGGAGCTGTTTTTT. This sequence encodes CASSVGQASSGELFF.

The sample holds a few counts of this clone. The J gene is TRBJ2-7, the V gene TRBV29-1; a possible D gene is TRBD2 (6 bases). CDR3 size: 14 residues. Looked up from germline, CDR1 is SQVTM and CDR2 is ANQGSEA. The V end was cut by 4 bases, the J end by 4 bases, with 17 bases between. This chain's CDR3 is CSVVGRGSLYEQYF. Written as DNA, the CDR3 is TGCAGCGTTGTGGGTCGGGGGTCCCTGTACGAGCAGTACTTC.

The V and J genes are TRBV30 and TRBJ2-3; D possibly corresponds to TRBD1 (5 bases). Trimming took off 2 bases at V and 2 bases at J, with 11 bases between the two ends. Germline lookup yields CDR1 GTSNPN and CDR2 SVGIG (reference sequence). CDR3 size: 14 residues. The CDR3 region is CAWSRNRNTDTQYF. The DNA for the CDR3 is TGTGCCTGGAGTAGAAACAGGAACACAGATACGCAGTATTTT.

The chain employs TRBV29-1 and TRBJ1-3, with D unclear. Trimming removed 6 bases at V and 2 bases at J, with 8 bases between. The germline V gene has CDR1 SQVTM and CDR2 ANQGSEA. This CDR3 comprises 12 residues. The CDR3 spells CSVLKTGNTIYF. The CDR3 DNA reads TGCAGCGTACTCAAGACTGGAAACACCATATATTTT.

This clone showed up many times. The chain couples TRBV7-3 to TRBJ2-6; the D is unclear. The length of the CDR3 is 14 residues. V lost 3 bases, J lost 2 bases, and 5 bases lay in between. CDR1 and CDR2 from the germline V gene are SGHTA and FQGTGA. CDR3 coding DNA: TGTGCCAGCAGCTTCGGTCCTGGGGCCAACGTCCTGACTTTC. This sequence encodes CASSFGPGANVLTF.

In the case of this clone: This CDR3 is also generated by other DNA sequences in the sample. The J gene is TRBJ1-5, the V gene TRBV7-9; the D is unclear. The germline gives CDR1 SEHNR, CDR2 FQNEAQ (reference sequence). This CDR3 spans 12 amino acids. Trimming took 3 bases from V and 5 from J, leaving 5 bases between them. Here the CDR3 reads CASSFGDQPQHF. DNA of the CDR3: TGTGCCAGCAGCTTCGGGGATCAGCCCCAGCATTTT.

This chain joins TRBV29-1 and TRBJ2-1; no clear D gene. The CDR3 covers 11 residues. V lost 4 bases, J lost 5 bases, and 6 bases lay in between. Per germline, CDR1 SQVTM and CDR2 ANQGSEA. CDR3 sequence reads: CSVARDNEQFF. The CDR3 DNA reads TGCAGCGTTGCCAGAGACAATGAGCAGTTCTTC.

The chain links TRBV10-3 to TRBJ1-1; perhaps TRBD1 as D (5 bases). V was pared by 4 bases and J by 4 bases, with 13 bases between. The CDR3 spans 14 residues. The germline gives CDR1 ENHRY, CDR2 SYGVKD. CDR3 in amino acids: CAISVQGGSTEAFF. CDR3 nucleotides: TGTGCCATCAGTGTGCAGGGAGGTTCCACTGAAGCTTTCTTT.

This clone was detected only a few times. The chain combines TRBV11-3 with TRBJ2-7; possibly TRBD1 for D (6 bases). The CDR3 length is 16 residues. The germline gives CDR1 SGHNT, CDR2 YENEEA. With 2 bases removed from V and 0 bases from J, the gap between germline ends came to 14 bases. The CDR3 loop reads CASSLFQDSSSYEQYF. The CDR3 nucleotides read TGTGCCAGCAGCTTATTCCAGGACAGCAGCTCCTACGAGCAGTACTTC.